A selection of T cell receptor beta chains follows, all from one sample in a study of OX40 agonist ivuxolimab in advanced cancers. Profiled with immunoSEQ multiplex PCR; TCRdb holds only in-frame clones, not every one. The top ten clones hold 0.75% to 0.85% of a sample with about 87,000 clones, 70% to 90% of them seen once. The sequencing used CD4+ or CD8+ T cells sorted from blood, collected in a trial of the OX40 agonist ivuxolimab. The receptors derive from an adult with an advanced solid tumor such as melanoma, head and neck, liver or kidney cancer. Both conserved end residues are part of each CDR3. Each record gives: clone size, J gene, D gene, V gene, CDR3 protein, CDR3 DNA. D genes are given only for firm matches. Size is omitted from some rows. Given values are once, few, many or a class for expanded clones.

abundance: -
j_gene: TRBJ2-5
d_gene: -
v_gene: TRBV30
CDR3aa: CAWRITGLRETQYF
CDR3nt: TGTGCCTGGAGGATCACGGGGTTAAGGGAGACCCAGTACTTC

abundance: -
j_gene: TRBJ1-2
d_gene: -
v_gene: TRBV10-3
CDR3aa: CAIRGGRDQANYGYTF
CDR3nt: TGTGCCATCAGGGGTGGCAGAGACCAAGCTAACTATGGCTACACCTTC

abundance: -
j_gene: TRBJ2-3
d_gene: -
v_gene: TRBV7-9
CDR3aa: CASSSKTRQADTQYF
CDR3nt: TGTGCCAGCAGCTCCAAAACCCGACAGGCAGATACGCAGTATTTT

abundance: -
j_gene: TRBJ1-2
d_gene: TRBD1
v_gene: TRBV5-4
CDR3aa: CASSLDRQPSKGHGYTF
CDR3nt: TGTGCCAGCAGCCTGGACAGGCAACCGAGCAAGGGGCATGGCTACACCTTC

abundance: few
j_gene: TRBJ1-1
d_gene: -
v_gene: TRBV16
CDR3aa: CASSKTRDTEAFF
CDR3nt: TGTGCCAGCAGTAAAACCAGGGACACTGAAGCTTTCTTT

abundance: few
j_gene: TRBJ2-3
d_gene: -
v_gene: TRBV7-2
CDR3aa: CASSLERNTQYF
CDR3nt: TGTGCCAGCAGCTTAGAGAGGAATACGCAGTATTTT

abundance: -
j_gene: TRBJ2-7
d_gene: -
v_gene: TRBV6-6
CDR3aa: CATAGRSSYEQYF
CDR3nt: TGTGCCACTGCCGGGCGGTCGTCCTACGAGCAGTACTTC

abundance: -
j_gene: TRBJ2-7
d_gene: TRBD2
v_gene: TRBV7-2
CDR3aa: CASSPGRAGGPRWEEQYF
CDR3nt: TGTGCCAGCAGCCCCGGTCGGGCGGGGGGCCCTCGGTGGGAAGAGCAGTACTTC

abundance: -
j_gene: TRBJ2-5
d_gene: -
v_gene: TRBV20-1
CDR3aa: CSARDQTQYF
CDR3nt: TGCAGTGCTAGAGACCAGACCCAGTACTTC

abundance: -
j_gene: TRBJ2-7
d_gene: -
v_gene: TRBV5-1
CDR3aa: CASSFNEDEQYF
CDR3nt: TGCGCCAGCAGCTTTAACGAAGACGAGCAGTACTTC

abundance: -
j_gene: TRBJ1-3
d_gene: TRBD1
v_gene: TRBV7-9
CDR3aa: CASSPGDRAGNTIYF
CDR3nt: TGTGCCAGCAGCCCCGGGGACAGGGCAGGAAACACCATATATTTT

abundance: -
j_gene: TRBJ2-7
d_gene: -
v_gene: TRBV7-3
CDR3aa: CASSQAAAYEQYF
CDR3nt: TGTGCCAGCAGCCAGGCCGCGGCCTACGAGCAGTACTTC

abundance: -
j_gene: TRBJ2-3
d_gene: TRBD2
v_gene: TRBV28
CDR3aa: CASAGTSGATDTQYF
CDR3nt: TGTGCCAGCGCCGGGACTAGCGGTGCGACAGATACGCAGTATTTT

abundance: -
j_gene: TRBJ1-6
d_gene: TRBD1
v_gene: TRBV6-1
CDR3aa: CASSGGQAGASYNSPLHF
CDR3nt: TGTGCCAGCAGTGGGGGACAGGCCGGGGCGTCCTATAATTCACCCCTCCACTTT

abundance: -
j_gene: TRBJ2-5
d_gene: -
v_gene: TRBV5-4
CDR3aa: CASSLGRRSETQYF
CDR3nt: TGTGCCAGCAGCTTAGGCCGGCGGTCAGAGACCCAGTACTTC

abundance: -
j_gene: TRBJ1-5
d_gene: -
v_gene: TRBV7-8
CDR3aa: CASSLYRDQPQHF
CDR3nt: TGTGCCAGCAGCCTGTACAGGGATCAGCCCCAGCATTTT

abundance: -
j_gene: TRBJ1-1
d_gene: -
v_gene: TRBV19
CDR3aa: CASSPPLGGEFAAAFF
CDR3nt: TGTGCCAGTAGTCCACCGTTGGGGGGTGAATTCGCTGCTGCTTTCTTT

abundance: -
j_gene: TRBJ2-3
d_gene: -
v_gene: TRBV5-1
CDR3aa: CASSLRGDRPDTQYF
CDR3nt: TGCGCCAGCAGCTTAAGGGGCGACCGCCCAGATACGCAGTATTTT